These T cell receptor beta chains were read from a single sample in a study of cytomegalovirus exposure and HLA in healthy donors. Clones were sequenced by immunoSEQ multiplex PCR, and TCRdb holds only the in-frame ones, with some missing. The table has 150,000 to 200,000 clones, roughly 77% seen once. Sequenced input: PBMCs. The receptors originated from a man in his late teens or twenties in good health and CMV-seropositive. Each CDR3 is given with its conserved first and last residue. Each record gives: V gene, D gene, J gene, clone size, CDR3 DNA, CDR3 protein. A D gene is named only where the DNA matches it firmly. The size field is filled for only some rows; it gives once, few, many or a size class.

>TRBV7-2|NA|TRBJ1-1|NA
TGTGCCAGCAGCCTTAGGCGGGTCCAGACGAACACTGAAGCTTTCTTT
CASSLRRVQTNTEAFF
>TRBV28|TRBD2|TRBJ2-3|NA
TGTGCCAGCAGTTTTCGCTTACTAGCGGGGGGGGATACGCAGTATTTT
CASSFRLLAGGDTQYF
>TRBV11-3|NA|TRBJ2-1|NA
TGTGCCAGCAGCTTTGCCGGGGGATACAATGAGCAGTTCTTC
CASSFAGGYNEQFF
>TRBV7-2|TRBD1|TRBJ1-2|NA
TGTGCCAGCAGCTTATACAGGGGGATTAACTATGGCTACACCTTC
CASSLYRGINYGYTF
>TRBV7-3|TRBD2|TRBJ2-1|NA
TGTGCCAGCAGCCGGACTAGCGGGGGTTACAATGAGCAGTTCTTC
CASSRTSGGYNEQFF
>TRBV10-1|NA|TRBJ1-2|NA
TGCGCCAGCAGTGATTGGGGCAGCTATGGCTACACCTTC
CASSDWGSYGYTF
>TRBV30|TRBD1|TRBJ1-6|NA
TGTGCCTGGGACCCCTCCGGGACAGCCTATTCACCCCTCCACTTT
CAWDPSGTAYSPLHF
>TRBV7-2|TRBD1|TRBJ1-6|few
TGTGCCAGCAGCTTAGTGTGGGGACAGGATTCACCCCTCCACTTT
CASSLVWGQDSPLHF
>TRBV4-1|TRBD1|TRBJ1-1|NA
TGCGCCAGCAGCCAAGCGGGACAGGGAAACACTGAAGCTTTCTTT
CASSQAGQGNTEAFF
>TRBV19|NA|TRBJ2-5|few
TGTGCCAGTAGGAGCGGCACCTGGGAAGAGACCCAGTACTTC
CASRSGTWEETQYF
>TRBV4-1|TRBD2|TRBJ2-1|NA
TGCGCCAGCAGCCCAGGGAGGAGCGGGAGGGCCCCCTACAATGAGCAGTTCTTC
CASSPGRSGRAPYNEQFF
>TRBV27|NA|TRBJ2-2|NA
TGTGCCAGCAGTTGGGGACTTCCAGTGACCGGGGAGCTGTTTTTT
CASSWGLPVTGELFF
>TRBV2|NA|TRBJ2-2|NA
TGTGCCAGCATTGGCGGATGGAACACCGGGGAGCTGTTTTTT
CASIGGWNTGELFF
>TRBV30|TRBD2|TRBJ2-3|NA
TGTGCCTGGAGTGGTCCCTCGACTAGCGGGATTGGGGGGACAGCGCGAGATACGCAGTATTTT
CAWSGPSTSGIGGTARDTQYF
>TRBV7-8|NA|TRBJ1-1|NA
TGTGCCAGCAGCTTAGCCCCAGATATGAACACTGAAGCTTTCTTT
CASSLAPDMNTEAFF
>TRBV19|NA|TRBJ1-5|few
TGTGCCAGTAGTATTGAGGCAGGGGAGTTTCAGCCCCAGCATTTT
CASSIEAGEFQPQHF
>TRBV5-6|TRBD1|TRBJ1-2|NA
TGTGCCAGCAGCTTGGTGGGACAGGGAGCAATGATCTATGGCTACACCTTC
CASSLVGQGAMIYGYTF
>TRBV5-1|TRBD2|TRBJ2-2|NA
TGCGCCAGCAGCTTGGACGGGGGGGTGAACACCGGGGAGCTGTTTTTT
CASSLDGGVNTGELFF
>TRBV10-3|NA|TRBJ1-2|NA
TGTGCCATCAGCTCGACAGTGTATGGCTACACCTTC
CAISSTVYGYTF
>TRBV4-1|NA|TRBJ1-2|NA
TGCGCCAGCAGCCAGCTCCTTCGCGGGCGCGGAGGCTACACCTTC
CASSQLLRGRGGYTF
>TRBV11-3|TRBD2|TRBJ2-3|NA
TGTGCCAGCAGCATTACTAGCGGGAGTAGTGTGAATACGCAGTATTTT
CASSITSGSSVNTQYF
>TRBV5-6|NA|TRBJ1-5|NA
TGTGCCAGCACGTCCGGGACATCCAATCAGCCCCAGCATTTT
CASTSGTSNQPQHF
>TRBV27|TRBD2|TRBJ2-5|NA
TGTGCCAGCAGTGGGTTGGCTAGCGGGAGCCAAGAGACCCAGTACTTC
CASSGLASGSQETQYF
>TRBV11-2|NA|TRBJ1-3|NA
TGTGCCAGCAGCTTGCTGAGTGATGCGAACACCATATATTTT
CASSLLSDANTIYF
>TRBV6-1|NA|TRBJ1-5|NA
TGTGCCAGCAGTGGAGGACAGTTAAGCAATCAGCCCCAGCATTTT
CASSGGQLSNQPQHF
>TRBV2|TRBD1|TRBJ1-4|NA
TGTGCCAGCAGACAGGGGGCTGAAAAACTGTTTTTT
CASRQGAEKLFF
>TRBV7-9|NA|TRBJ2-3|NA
TGTGCCAGCAGCCTAGGATTAGAGGCAGATACGCAGTATTTT
CASSLGLEADTQYF
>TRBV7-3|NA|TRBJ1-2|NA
TGTGCCAGCAGCTCCCAAGCGACAGCCAACTATGGCTACACCTTC
CASSSQATANYGYTF
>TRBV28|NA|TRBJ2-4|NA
TGTGCCAGCAGTTTTAGGGGCCCGACGGCACTAGCCAAAAACATTCAGTACTTC
CASSFRGPTALAKNIQYF
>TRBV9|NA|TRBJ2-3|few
TGTGCCAGCGGCCATACAGATACGCAGTATTTT
CASGHTDTQYF
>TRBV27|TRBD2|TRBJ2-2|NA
TGTGCCAGCAGTACGGCGGGAGGGTACACCGGGGAGCTGTTTTTT
CASSTAGGYTGELFF
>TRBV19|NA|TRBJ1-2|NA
TGTGCCAGTAGTAGCCCCGGGTCTTATGGCTACACCTTC
CASSSPGSYGYTF
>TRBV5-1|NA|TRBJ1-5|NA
TGCGCCAGCAGCTTCGAGGCAGGGCCCAATCAGCCCCAGCATTTT
CASSFEAGPNQPQHF
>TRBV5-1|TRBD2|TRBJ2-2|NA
TGCGCCAGCAGCTTGGTTGACAGCGGGGGTTACGGGGAGCTGTTTTTT
CASSLVDSGGYGELFF
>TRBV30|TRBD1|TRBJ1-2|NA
TGTGCCTGGAGTCACCCTCCGCAGACAGGGAGGAAAGGCTACACCTTC
CAWSHPPQTGRKGYTF
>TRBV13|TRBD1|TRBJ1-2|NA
TGTGCCAGCACCCTGGGACAGCTTAACTATGGCTACACCTTC
CASTLGQLNYGYTF
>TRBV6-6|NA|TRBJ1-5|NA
TGTGCCAGTTCCAGGAGCAATCAGCCCCAGCATTTT
CASSRSNQPQHF
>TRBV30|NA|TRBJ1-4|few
TGTGCCTGGAGTGTCGACAGAAATGAAAAACTGTTTTTT
CAWSVDRNEKLFF
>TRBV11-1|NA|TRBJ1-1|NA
TGTGCCAGCAGCTTAGGAGGGTCCGGGATGGGTAGCACTGAAGCTTTCTTT
CASSLGGSGMGSTEAFF
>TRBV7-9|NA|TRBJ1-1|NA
TGTGCCAGCAGCCCGAGGAACACTGAAGCTTTCTTT
CASSPRNTEAFF
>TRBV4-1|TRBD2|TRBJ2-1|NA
TGCGCCAGCACCGAAATAGCGGGGGCGAAAAGGGACAATGAGCAGTTCTTC
CASTEIAGAKRDNEQFF
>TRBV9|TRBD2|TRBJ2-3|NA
TGTGCCAGCAGCGTCTCAGCGGGGACCACTACAGATACGCAGTATTTT
CASSVSAGTTTDTQYF
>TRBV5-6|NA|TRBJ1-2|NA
TGTGCCAGCAGCTTGAGGGGCACAGGGAGTAACTATGGCTACACCTTC
CASSLRGTGSNYGYTF
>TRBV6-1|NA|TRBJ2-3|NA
TGTGCCAGCAGTGAACACCAGAACACAGATACGCAGTATTTT
CASSEHQNTDTQYF
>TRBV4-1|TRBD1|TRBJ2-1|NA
TGCGCCAGCACGCAGACCGGACAGGGCGACAATGAGCAGTTCTTC
CASTQTGQGDNEQFF
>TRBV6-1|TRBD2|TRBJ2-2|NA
TGTGCCAGCAGTGGCCCGGGAGGTGTCACCGGGGAGCTGTTTTTT
CASSGPGGVTGELFF
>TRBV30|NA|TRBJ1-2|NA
TGTGCCTGGAAAGGGCAGGGACAAGGGGGCTACACCTTC
CAWKGQGQGGYTF
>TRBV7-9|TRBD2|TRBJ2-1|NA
TGTGCCAGCAGCAAGACTAGCGGGAACTTCCGCTCCTACAATGAGCAGTTCTTC
CASSKTSGNFRSYNEQFF
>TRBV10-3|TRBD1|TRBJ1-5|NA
TGTGCCATCAGTGCCTCGGACAGGGATCAGCCCCAGCATTTT
CAISASDRDQPQHF
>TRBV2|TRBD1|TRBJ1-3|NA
TGTGCCAGCAGAGGGGGCATAGTTCACACCATATATTTT
CASRGGIVHTIYF
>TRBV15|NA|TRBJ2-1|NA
TGTGCCACCAGGGAGGGAACTAGCTGGCGGCAGTTCTTC
CATREGTSWRQFF
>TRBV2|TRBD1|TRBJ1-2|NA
TGTGCCAGCAGTGACCTGGGACAGCCAGTCTATGGCTACACCTTC
CASSDLGQPVYGYTF
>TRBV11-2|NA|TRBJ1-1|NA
TGTGCCAGCAGCCCCCACAGGGTCGGCACTGAAGCTTTCTTT
CASSPHRVGTEAFF
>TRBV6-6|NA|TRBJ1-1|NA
TGTGCCAGCAGGGGAGGGGACTTTCACATGAACACTGAAGCTTTCTTT
CASRGGDFHMNTEAFF
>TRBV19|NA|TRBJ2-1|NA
TGTGCCAGTAAGCCCGGGGGAAACTACAATGAGCAGTTCTTC
CASKPGGNYNEQFF